This is a list of T cell receptor beta chains from one sample in a study of blood T cells in healthy people across ages. TCRdb used MiXCR to reprocess the 5' RACE reads, holding one entry per CDR3 protein. The sample shows 1.5 million to 2 million distinct CDR3 sequences, just under 50% of them seen only once. Material for sequencing was blood. These receptors were collected from a middle-aged woman in good health. The CDR3 runs from the conserved cysteine through the conserved F or W. A D gene is named only where the DNA matches it firmly. Not all rows give a size; the values are once, few, many and, for expanded clones, a class.

>TRBV5-1|TRBJ2-1|.|.
TGCGCCAGTAAGCTAGCCGATGGGTTAAATGAGCAGTTCTTC
CASKLADGLNEQFF
>TRBV9|TRBJ2-1|.|TRBD2
TGTGCCAGCAGCGTAGATCCGCCAGCGGGGGTAAACAATGAGCAGTTCTTC
CASSVDPPAGVNNEQFF
>TRBV20-1|TRBJ2-1|.|TRBD2
TGCAGTGCTATGACTAGCGGGGGACTTAATGAGCAGTTCTTC
CSAMTSGGLNEQFF
>TRBV6-5|TRBJ1-1|.|TRBD1
TGTGCCAGCAGCCGACAGGGACCCTCACGGGGAGCTTTCTTT
CASSRQGPSRGAFF
>TRBV9|TRBJ2-5|.|TRBD2
TGTGCCAGCAGCCCCATCGGGGGGGAGTCGGAGACCCAGTACTTC
CASSPIGGESETQYF
>TRBV4-1|TRBJ1-6|few|.
TGCGCCAGCAGCCAAGATCTGTCGGCCCTCCACTTT
CASSQDLSALHF
>TRBV7-2|TRBJ1-1|.|TRBD1
TGTGCCAGCAACTTAGCCCCAGGGGGCGGCACTGAAGCTTTCTTT
CASNLAPGGGTEAFF
>TRBV20-1|TRBJ2-5|few|.
TGCAGTGCTAGAGATTGGGCCAGAGGCCAAGAGACCCAGTACTTC
CSARDWARGQETQYF
>TRBV7-2|TRBJ2-3|few|.
TGTGCCAGCAGCTCAGTCCGGTGGGCGGGCACAGATACGCAGTATTTT
CASSSVRWAGTDTQYF
>TRBV5-1|TRBJ2-5|many|.
TGCGCCAGCAGCTTGGGAGTCGAAAGGGCAGGATCTAAAGAGACCCAGTACTTC
CASSLGVERAGSKETQYF
>TRBV20-1|TRBJ2-5|.|.
TGCAGTGCTAGAGATCTAGCGTGGAGAGAGACCCAGTACTTC
CSARDLAWRETQYF
>TRBV5-6|TRBJ2-7|.|.
TGTGCCAGCAGCTTAAGTGCGGTCTTCTACGGGCAGTACTTC
CASSLSAVFYGQYF
>TRBV20-1|TRBJ2-7|.|TRBD2
TGCAGTGCTAGAGAGAATGCTAGCGGCTACGAGCAGTACTTC
CSARENASGYEQYF
>TRBV3-1|TRBJ1-5|few|.
TGTGCCAGCAGCCAAGAGCTGACTCAGCCCCAGCATTTT
CASSQELTQPQHF
>TRBV7-2|TRBJ1-5|.|TRBD1
TGTGCCAGCAGCTCCTCCAGGGGGGCTCAGCCCCAGCATTTT
CASSSSRGAQPQHF
>TRBV4-2|TRBJ2-5|few|.
TGTGCCAGCAGCCAAGAAGGGGGCGGGGGCGCCGAGACCCAGTACTTC
CASSQEGGGGAETQYF
>TRBV7-9|TRBJ1-2|once|.
TGTGCCAGCAGCTTCGACGGTAGCTATGGCTACACCTTC
CASSFDGSYGYTF
>TRBV20-1|TRBJ2-1|few|.
TGCAGTGCTCAGAAGGGGCACAATGAGCAGTTCTTC
CSAQKGHNEQFF
>TRBV5-1|TRBJ1-4|.|.
TGCGCCAGCAGCTTTGCTCGACAGAATAGCGAAAAACTGTTTTTT
CASSFARQNSEKLFF
>TRBV28|TRBJ1-2|few|.
TGTGCCAGCTTGATTGGAGGTGGCTACACCTTC
CASLIGGGYTF
>TRBV4-3|TRBJ1-4|.|TRBD1
TGCGCCAGCAGCCAAGGGGCATGGGGACAGGGGATCACCTCAACTAATGAAAAACTGTTTTTT
CASSQGAWGQGITSTNEKLFF
>TRBV5-8|TRBJ2-1|.|TRBD1
TGTGCCAGCAGCGGCCGCGGACAGGGGCTCTACAATGAGCAGTTCTTC
CASSGRGQGLYNEQFF
>TRBV2|TRBJ1-2|.|TRBD1
TGTGCCAGCAGTGCCGGGACAGGAGAACTCTATGGCTACACCTTC
CASSAGTGELYGYTF
>TRBV28|TRBJ2-5|few|TRBD1
TGTGCCAGCAGTCCCCACTATGGGGACAGTCAAGAGACCCAGTACTTC
CASSPHYGDSQETQYF
>TRBV25-1|TRBJ2-7|once|.
TGTGCCAGCAGTGTAAAATCAATGTACGAGCAGTACTTC
CASSVKSMYEQYF
>TRBV5-1|TRBJ1-2|.|.
TGCGCCAGCAGCGTATGGGGGAGGACCGGCTACACCTTC
CASSVWGRTGYTF
>TRBV18|TRBJ2-5|.|.
TGTGCCAGCTCACGACGACTTGACCAAGAGACCCAGTACTTC
CASSRRLDQETQYF
>TRBV28|TRBJ2-7|.|.
TGTGCCAGCAGTAGAGACCCGATGTCTTACGAGCAGTACTTC
CASSRDPMSYEQYF
>TRBV28|TRBJ2-3|few|TRBD2
TGTGCCACCACCGCCGCTAGCGGGGGGGTTGGAGATACGCAGTATTTT
CATTAASGGVGDTQYF
>TRBV4-3|TRBJ2-5|.|.
TGCGCCAGCAGCCAAGATGCAGGGCAAGCGACCCAGTACTTC
CASSQDAGQATQYF
>TRBV2|TRBJ2-3|.|.
TGTGCCAGCATACCGGGACTTGTCACAGATACGCAGTATTTT
CASIPGLVTDTQYF
>TRBV7-2|TRBJ2-7|.|.
TGTGCCAGCAGCTTAGCGTCTTTCCGCGCCAGACCCTACGAGCAGTACTTC
CASSLASFRARPYEQYF
>TRBV5-1|TRBJ2-7|.|.
TGCGCCAGCAGCTTGGCCTTCAACGGACCCTACGAGCAGTACTTC
CASSLAFNGPYEQYF
>TRBV7-9|TRBJ1-3|.|.
TGTGCCAGCGGAACCAAGGGGCCTGTCCGTGGAAACACCATATATTTT
CASGTKGPVRGNTIYF
>TRBV7-2|TRBJ2-3|few|.
TGTGCCAGCAGCCCCCGAATGGGAGCGTCAGATACGCAGTATTTT
CASSPRMGASDTQYF
>TRBV29-1|TRBJ2-5|once|.
TGCAGCGTTGAAGATCGCGGCGGGAAGGACCATGAGCAGTACTTC
CSVEDRGGKDHEQYF
>TRBV27|TRBJ2-1|.|.
TGTGCCAGCAGTTTAATACAGGGTTCTAACAATGAGCAGTTCTTC
CASSLIQGSNNEQFF
>TRBV20-1|TRBJ2-7|.|.
TGCAGTGCTATGAAAAGCCTACCGACGGAGCTCATCTACGAGCAGTACTTC
CSAMKSLPTELIYEQYF
>TRBV25-1|TRBJ1-4|.|TRBD1
TGTGCCAGCAGTGGCCGGGACAGGGCGTACGAAAAACTGTTTTTT
CASSGRDRAYEKLFF
>TRBV7-2|TRBJ2-7|.|.
TGTGCCAGCAGCTTAGGGTTGGCGGCCCTCTACGAGCAGTACTTC
CASSLGLAALYEQYF
>TRBV7-2|TRBJ1-5|.|.
TGTGCCAGCAGCTTAGATTCAGGGGCCAATCAGCCCCAGCATTTT
CASSLDSGANQPQHF
>TRBV6-2/TRBV6-3|TRBJ2-7|many|.
TGTGCCAGCAGTGGGCCATCCTACGAGCAGTACTTC
CASSGPSYEQYF
>TRBV15|TRBJ2-3|few|.
TGTGCCACCAGCAGATCGATAGGGCGAAGCACAGATACGCAGTATTTT
CATSRSIGRSTDTQYF
>TRBV20-1|TRBJ2-5|.|TRBD2
TGCAGTGCTAGGACTAGCGGGGAGGGGGAGCAGTACTTC
CSARTSGEGEQYF